This T cell receptor beta chain was captured by sequencing in a study of beta chain features in type 1 diabetes. Study-level background: Patients looked much like healthy donors when it came to age, gender and cell yields.

Germline V gene data show CDR1 as MNHEY and CDR2 as SMNVEV (reference sequence). CDR3 length: 14 residues. V lost 5 bases to trimming and J lost 2 bases, with 12 bases between them. Sorting based on CD45RO/CCR7/CD25/CD127/CD95/CD27 separated CD4+ naive, central memory, regulatory and stem cell-like memory cells. Sorted cells reached over 95% purity in every population. In this sample, this clone turned up a few times. Every isolated RNA sample was fully reverse transcribed, so sequencing captured expressed TCRB transcripts. Clones were read by immunoSEQ multiplex PCR, and TCRdb kept only the in-frame ones, dropping some. The data contain 250,000 to 350,000 clones, roughly 11% of them singletons.

This receptor was taken from a woman aged 25-40 years in good health. V and J are TRBV27 and TRBJ1-2, with D perhaps TRBD1 (5 bases). Source material: naive CD4+ T cells from blood. CDR3 bases: TGTGCCAGCAGTACGGGACTATTAAACTATGGCTACACCTTC. This encodes CASSTGLLNYGYTF.